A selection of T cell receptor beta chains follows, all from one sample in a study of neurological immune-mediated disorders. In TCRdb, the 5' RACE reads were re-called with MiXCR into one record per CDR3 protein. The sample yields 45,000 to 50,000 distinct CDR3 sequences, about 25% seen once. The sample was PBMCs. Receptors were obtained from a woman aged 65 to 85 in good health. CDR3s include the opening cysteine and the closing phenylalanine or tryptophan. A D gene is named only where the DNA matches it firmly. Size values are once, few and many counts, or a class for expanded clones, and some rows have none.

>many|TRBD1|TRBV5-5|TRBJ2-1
CASSLVRQGNEQFF
TGTGCCAGCAGCTTGGTTCGACAGGGCAATGAGCAGTTCTTC
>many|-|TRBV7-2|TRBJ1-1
CASSPGHPGSAFF
TGTGCCAGCAGCCCCGGACACCCGGGGAGCGCTTTCTTT
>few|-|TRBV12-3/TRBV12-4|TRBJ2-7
CASSLVRGTAYEQYF
TGTGCCAGCAGTTTGGTCCGGGGCACCGCCTACGAGCAGTACTTC
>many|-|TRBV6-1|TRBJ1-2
CASSEGAGSLYGYTF
TGTGCCAGCAGTGAGGGGGCCGGGAGTCTCTATGGCTACACCTTC
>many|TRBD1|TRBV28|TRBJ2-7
CASSLGDRTGEQYF
TGTGCCAGCAGTTTGGGGGACAGGACGGGCGAGCAGTACTTC
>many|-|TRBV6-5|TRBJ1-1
CASSYGPQAFF
TGTGCCAGCAGTTATGGGCCCCAAGCTTTCTTT
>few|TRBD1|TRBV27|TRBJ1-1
CASSLSVAGGTEAFF
TGTGCCAGCAGTTTATCGGTGGCAGGGGGCACTGAAGCTTTCTTT
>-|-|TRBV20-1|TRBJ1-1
CSARVTGNTEAFF
TGCAGTGCTAGAGTCACAGGGAACACTGAAGCTTTCTTT
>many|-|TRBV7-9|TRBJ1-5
CASSLDLDPQHF
TGTGCCAGCAGCTTGGACCTTGACCCCCAGCATTTT
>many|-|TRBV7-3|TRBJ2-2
CASSLLGGNTGELFF
TGTGCCAGCAGCTTACTCGGGGGGAACACCGGGGAGCTGTTTTTT
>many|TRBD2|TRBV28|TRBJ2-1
CASRVSSGNNEQFF
TGTGCCAGCAGGGTATCTAGCGGTAACAATGAGCAGTTCTTC
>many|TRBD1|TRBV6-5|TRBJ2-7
CASSTDRAAYEQYF
TGTGCCAGCAGTACGGACAGGGCGGCCTACGAGCAGTACTTC
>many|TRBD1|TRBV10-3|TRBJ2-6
CAISEHGQGAGANVLTF
TGTGCCATCAGTGAACACGGACAGGGGGCTGGGGCCAACGTCCTGACTTTC
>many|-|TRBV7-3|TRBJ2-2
CASSHEGNTGELFF
TGTGCCAGCAGCCACGAGGGGAACACCGGGGAGCTGTTTTTT
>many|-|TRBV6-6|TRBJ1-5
CASRDRGAPGNQPQHF
TGTGCCAGCAGGGACCGGGGGGCGCCGGGCAATCAGCCCCAGCATTTT
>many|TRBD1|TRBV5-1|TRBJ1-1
CASTAWGQGDEAFF
TGCGCCAGTACCGCCTGGGGGCAGGGGGACGAAGCTTTCTTT
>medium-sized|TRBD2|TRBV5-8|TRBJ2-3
CASSLEGSGGTDTQYF
TGTGCCAGCAGCTTGGAAGGTAGCGGGGGCACAGATACGCAGTATTTT
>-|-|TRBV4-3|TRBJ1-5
CASSQDNMGDQPQHF
TGCGCCAGCAGCCAAGATAACATGGGGGACCAGCCCCAGCATTTT
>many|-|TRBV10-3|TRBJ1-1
CAITPFRENTEAFF
TGTGCCATCACTCCTTTCAGGGAGAACACTGAAGCTTTCTTT
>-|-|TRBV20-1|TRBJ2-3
CSARDSAGTDTQYF
TGCAGTGCTAGAGATAGCGCGGGCACAGATACGCAGTATTTT
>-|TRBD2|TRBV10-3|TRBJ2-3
CAISEGRGGYTDTQYF
TGTGCCATCAGTGAGGGGCGGGGGGGATACACAGATACGCAGTATTTT
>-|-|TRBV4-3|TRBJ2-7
CASSQALRQPHEQYF
TGCGCCAGCAGCCAGGCCTTAAGGCAACCCCACGAGCAGTACTTC
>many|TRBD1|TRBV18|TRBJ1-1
CASSPTGGLNTEAFF
TGTGCCAGCTCACCGACAGGGGGATTGAACACTGAAGCTTTCTTT
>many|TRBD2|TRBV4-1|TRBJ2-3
CASSQETAGGIDTQYF
TGCGCCAGCAGCCAAGAAACAGCGGGAGGAATCGATACGCAGTATTTT
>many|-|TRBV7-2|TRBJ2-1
CASSFSLNEQFF
TGTGCCAGCAGCTTCTCCCTAAATGAGCAGTTCTTC
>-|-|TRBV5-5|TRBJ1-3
CASSFEAGNTIYF
TGTGCCAGCAGCTTCGAGGCAGGAAACACCATATATTTT
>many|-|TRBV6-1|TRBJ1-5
CASGQPQHF
TGTGCCAGTGGTCAGCCCCAGCATTTT
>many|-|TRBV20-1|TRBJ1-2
CSARDRGSYGYTF
TGCAGTGCTAGAGATAGGGGGAGCTATGGCTACACCTTC
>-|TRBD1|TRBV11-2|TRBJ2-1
CASSLSQGTYNERFF
TGTGCCAGCAGCTTATCACAGGGGACCTACAATGAGCGGTTCTTC
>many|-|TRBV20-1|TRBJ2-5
CSARDSPSGGGETQYF
TGCAGTGCTAGAGATTCCCCTAGCGGAGGGGGGGAGACCCAGTACTTC
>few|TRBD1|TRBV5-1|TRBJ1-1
CASSQTGVLNTEAFF
TGCGCCAGCAGCCAGACAGGGGTTCTCAACACTGAAGCTTTCTTT
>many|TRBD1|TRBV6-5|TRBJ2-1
CASSKGQSSYNEQFF
TGTGCCAGCAGTAAGGGACAGAGCTCCTACAATGAGCAGTTCTTC
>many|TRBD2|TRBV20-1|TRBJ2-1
CSARRASGSGNEQFF
TGCAGTGCTAGAAGGGCTAGCGGGAGCGGTAATGAGCAGTTCTTC
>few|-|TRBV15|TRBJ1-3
CATSNRAGGNTIYF
TGTGCCACCAGCAACAGGGCGGGAGGAAACACCATATATTTT
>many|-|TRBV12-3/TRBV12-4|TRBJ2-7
CASSFYGLEQYF
TGTGCCAGCAGTTTTTACGGGCTCGAGCAGTACTTC
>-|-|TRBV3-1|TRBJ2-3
CASSPRGSVRDTQYF
TGTGCCAGCAGCCCCAGAGGGTCAGTTCGGGATACGCAGTATTTT
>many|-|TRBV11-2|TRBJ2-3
CASSSLLDYPSADTQYF
TGTGCCAGCAGCTCACTTCTTGACTATCCCTCGGCAGATACGCAGTATTTT
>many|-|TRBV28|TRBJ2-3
CASSLGLIGTQYF
TGTGCCAGCAGTTTGGGTTTGATTGGGACGCAGTATTTT
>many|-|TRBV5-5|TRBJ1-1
CASSFGAGVDTEAFF
TGTGCCAGCAGCTTCGGGGCAGGGGTTGACACTGAAGCTTTCTTT
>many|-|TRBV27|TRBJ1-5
CASGGISGTTQPQHF
TGTGCCAGCGGGGGCATTTCAGGGACCACTCAGCCCCAGCATTTT
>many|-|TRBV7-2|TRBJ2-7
CASSPARDLSSYEQYF
TGTGCCAGCAGCCCCGCCAGGGACCTGAGCTCCTACGAGCAGTACTTC
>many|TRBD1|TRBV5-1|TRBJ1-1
CASTKGQEDEAFF
TGCGCCAGCACCAAAGGACAGGAGGATGAAGCTTTCTTT
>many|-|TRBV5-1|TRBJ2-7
CASSRQGASAGGLRDEQYF
TGCGCCAGCAGCAGACAGGGGGCCTCAGCGGGAGGCTTGAGAGACGAGCAGTACTTC
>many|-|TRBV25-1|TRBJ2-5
CASSEGSGPYQETQYF
TGTGCCAGCAGTGAAGGTAGCGGCCCGTACCAAGAGACCCAGTACTTC
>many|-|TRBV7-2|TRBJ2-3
CASSLADAGLGVTQYF
TGTGCCAGCAGCTTAGCGGATGCCGGGCTAGGCGTGACGCAGTATTTT
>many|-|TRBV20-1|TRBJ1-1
CSARRTASNTEAFF
TGCAGTGCTAGAAGAACAGCCTCGAACACTGAAGCTTTCTTT
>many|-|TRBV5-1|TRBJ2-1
CASSLVLGQNNEQFF
TGCGCCAGCAGCTTGGTACTCGGACAGAACAATGAGCAGTTCTTC
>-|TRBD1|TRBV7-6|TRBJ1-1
CASSRDRAGNTEAFF
TGTGCCAGCAGCCGGGACAGGGCAGGGAACACTGAAGCTTTCTTT
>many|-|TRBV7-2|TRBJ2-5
CASSLLGLGETQYF
TGTGCCAGCAGCTTATTGGGTCTAGGAGAGACCCAGTACTTC